The T cell receptor beta chain described here comes from a study of vaccination and CD4 T cells after COVID-19. Across the whole study: The post-COVID samples were taken a median roughly 100 days after diagnosis, anywhere from 35 to 161.

Only a few counts were recorded for this clonotype. Its specificity is not known. The CDR3 loop spans 13 amino acids. The ends lost 5 bases at V and 3 bases at J; junction bases unmatched: 4. Per the germline V gene, CDR1 is SGHNT and CDR2 is YYREEE (reference sequence). With the Oncomine TCR Beta short-read assay, DNA from cultured CD4+ T cells was sequenced. Each CDR3 protein gets one entry after TCRdb re-called the PCR reads with MiXCR. Of about 25,000 distinct CDR3 sequences listed, over 60% are singletons. The treatment denotes: roughly 10-day PBMC culture with coronavirus spike peptide pools or control peptides (ViraFEST assay).

The rearrangement uses TRBV5-4 and TRBJ1-1; 7 bases agree with TRBD1. This specimen consisted of CD4+ T cells from blood, cultured in vitro, obtained after SARS-CoV-2 vaccination. The TCR originated in a human donor who received a COVID-19 vaccine. The CDR3 protein is CASRPDRYTEAFF. The CDR3 DNA is TGTGCCAGCAGACCGGACAGGTACACTGAAGCTTTCTTT.